Listed here are 20 T cell receptor beta chains from one sample, sequenced in a study of CD4+ T cells in melanoma. Profiling relied on immunoSEQ multiplex PCR, and the TCRdb table lists in-frame clones only, not all of them. The data hold 110,000 to 150,000 clones, with about 93% observed a single time. These receptor sequences come from a human donor with melanoma.

The chain is built from TRBV6-6 and TRBJ2-5; D is ambiguous. Looked up from germline, CDR1 is MNHNY and CDR2 is SVGAGI (reference sequence). The CDR3 runs 13 residues. V shed 4 bases and J shed 4 bases, with 10 bases lying between them. The CDR3 coding sequence is TGTGCCAGCAGTTGGATTAGCACAGAGACCCAGTACTTC. Translating gives CASSWISTETQYF.

V usage is TRBV9 and J usage is TRBJ1-4; maybe TRBD1 (6 bases). The germline V and J ends were trimmed by 3 bases and 4 bases, with 16 bases remaining between them. Germline CDR1 reads SGDLS; CDR2 reads YYNGEE. This CDR3 is 16 amino acids long. The CDR3 loop reads CASSENAGGGNEKLFF. The CDR3 bases are TGTGCCAGCAGCGAGAACGCGGGGGGCGGTAATGAAAAACTGTTTTTT.

The chain links TRBV7-9 to TRBJ2-7; D unclear. This CDR3 has 13 amino acids. Germline assignment: CDR1 SEHNR and CDR2 FQNEAQ (reference sequence). Trimming stripped 2 bases from V and 2 bases from J, with 7 bases between. The CDR3 DNA follows: TGTGCCAGCAGCTTAAAGGAAACCTACGAGCAGTACTTC. It codes for CASSLKETYEQYF.

The chain is built from TRBV7-8 and TRBJ2-5; a weak D match, TRBD1 (6 bases). The ends were cut back, 8 bases at V and 4 bases at J, with 17 bases in the middle. Germline V CDR1 and CDR2: SGHVS, FQNEAQ. The CDR3 runs 14 residues. The CDR3 DNA is TGTGCCAGCCGGGAACAGGGTTCGGCAGAGACCCAGTACTTC. Amino acids: CASREQGSAETQYF.

This chain links TRBV2 with TRBJ2-3; 7 nucleotides align to TRBD1. The CDR3 has 14 residues. Germline CDR1 SNHLY, CDR2 FYNNEI. V was clipped by 8 bases and J by 6 bases; unmatched bases: 11. The CDR3 loop reads CASRDSGIVDTQYF. CDR3 DNA: TGTGCCAGCCGGGACAGTGGCATTGTGGATACGCAGTATTTT.

The CDR3 DNA reads as TGTGCCAGCAGGGCGGATTACAATGAGCAGTTCTTC. This sequence encodes CASRADYNEQFF. This sequence joins TRBV2 and TRBJ2-1; D is unclear. Trimming shortened V by 6 bases and J by 4 bases, and 7 bases separated the two germline ends. In germline, CDR1 is SNHLY, CDR2 FYNNEI. The CDR3 has 12 amino acids.

This chain links TRBV29-1 with TRBJ2-7, with 7 bases fitting TRBD1. Germline CDR1 is SQVTM and CDR2 is ANQGSEA. The trim removed 4 bases at V and 7 bases at J, leaving 4 bases unmatched. The CDR3 has 11 residues. The CDR3 sequence is CSVGQGQEQYF. CDR3 DNA: TGCAGCGTTGGTCAGGGACAGGAGCAGTACTTC.

V and J are TRBV2 and TRBJ1-4; D is unclear. V was pared by 7 bases and J by 7 bases, with 19 bases between. Germline V gives CDR1 SNHLY, CDR2 FYNNEI. The CDR3 sequence is 15 residues long. The CDR3: CASIPAPAQSEKLFF. The CDR3 nucleotides are TGTGCCAGCATCCCTGCCCCAGCCCAAAGTGAAAAACTGTTTTTT. The whole variable domain, filled in from reference TRBV2 and TRBJ1-4, reads EPEVTQTPSHQVTQMGQEVILRCVPISNHLYFYWYRQILGQKVEFLVSFYNNEISEKSEIFDDQFSVERPDGSNFTLKIRSTKLEDSAMYFCASIPAPAQSEKLFFGSGTQLSVL.

The chain couples TRBV4-1 to TRBJ2-1; 10 nucleotides align to TRBD2. This CDR3 contains 20 residues. In germline, CDR1 is MGHRA, CDR2 YSYEKL. Germline trimming cut 4 bases from V and 0 bases from J; bases unmatched to any gene: 15. The CDR3 spells CASSRSRGLAGESSYNEQFF. The CDR3 coding sequence is TGCGCCAGCAGCCGCTCCCGGGGCCTAGCGGGGGAGAGCTCCTACAATGAGCAGTTCTTC.

In this sample, this clone turned up once. The chain recombines TRBV11-2 with TRBJ2-4; the D gene could be TRBD1 or TRBD2 (5 bases each). The CDR3 spans 13 residues. Trimming removed 1 base at V and 10 bases at J, with 11 bases between. Per germline, CDR1 SGHAT and CDR2 FQNNGV. In DNA form, the CDR3 reads TGTGCCAGCAGCTTAGGAGGGGTACCTATTCAGTACTTC. Translated: CASSLGGVPIQYF.

The CDR3 DNA is TGCGCCAGCAGCCAAGTGGCCGTAGGGGAGCTGTTTTTT. Translation gives CASSQVAVGELFF. The V gene is TRBV4-1, the J gene TRBJ2-2, with D unclear. The CDR3 has 13 residues. Per the germline V gene, CDR1 is MGHRA and CDR2 is YSYEKL. Trimming left V 1 base short and J 8 bases short, with 8 bases between.

The chain employs TRBV4-2 and TRBJ2-1; no definite D call. Germline V gene lookup returns CDR1 LGHNA and CDR2 YNFKEQ. Trimming took off 1 base at V and 0 bases at J, with 7 bases between the two ends. The CDR3 spans 15 residues. The CDR3 DNA sequence: TGTGCCAGCAGCCAAGGTGCGAGCTCCTACAATGAGCAGTTCTTC. Translation gives CASSQGASSYNEQFF.

V gene TRBV19 combines with J gene TRBJ2-2; 8 bases fit TRBD2. This CDR3 contains 16 residues. V lost 6 bases, J lost 5 bases, and 11 bases stayed unmatched. Germline values: CDR1 LNHDA, CDR2 SQIVND (reference sequence). The CDR3 DNA sequence: TGTGCCAGTAGGCATTCCGGGACTAGATATACCGGGGAGCTGTTTTTT. This codes for CASRHSGTRYTGELFF.

The chain carries TRBV5-4 and TRBJ1-2; TRBD1 matches 10 bases. CDR3 size: 15 residues. V was clipped by 3 bases and J by 2 bases; unmatched bases: 4. Germline lookup yields CDR1 SGHNT and CDR2 YYREEE (reference sequence). In DNA form, the CDR3 reads TGTGCCAGCAGCTCAGCGGGACAGGGGAACTATGGCTACACCTTC. Its protein is CASSSAGQGNYGYTF.

J is TRBJ1-2 and V is TRBV28; D is ambiguous. V was shortened by 6 bases and J by 6 bases, with 11 bases between the two germline ends. The germline CDR1 and CDR2 sequences are MDHEN and SYDVKM. This CDR3 comprises 12 residues. The chain's CDR3 is CASRRGLDGYTF. CDR3 DNA: TGTGCCAGCAGACGAGGACTGGATGGCTACACCTTC.

The J gene is TRBJ2-2, the V gene TRBV19, with D possibly being TRBD1 (5 bases). CDR1 LNHDA and CDR2 SQIVND come from the germline V gene (reference sequence). The CDR3 runs 15 residues. Trimming removed 3 bases from V and 4 bases from J, with 12 bases in between. CDR3 sequence (DNA): TGTGCCAGTAGTATGGCAGGGTCCCGCACCGGGGAGCTGTTTTTT. This sequence encodes CASSMAGSRTGELFF.

The gene calls are TRBV2 and TRBJ1-5; 9 nucleotides agree with TRBD1. V was clipped by 4 bases and J by 5 bases; unmatched bases: 6. CDR3 length equals 15 residues. Germline V CDR1 and CDR2: SNHLY, FYNNEI. CDR3 amino acids: CASSARTGVDQPQHF. The CDR3 bases are TGTGCCAGCAGTGCCAGGACAGGGGTGGATCAGCCCCAGCATTTT.

The chain employs TRBV15 and TRBJ2-7, with TRBD1 identical over 8 bases. The CDR3 has 15 residues. With V trimmed by 0 bases and J by 6 bases, 7 bases remained unmatched. Germline CDR1 is LNHNV and CDR2 is YYDKDF (reference sequence). Here the CDR3 DNA reads TGTGCCACCAGCAGAGATCAGGGGGCGGCCTCCGAGCAGTACTTC. Translated: CATSRDQGAASEQYF.

This chain links TRBV5-1 with TRBJ1-3; no definite D call. Germline CDR1 reads SGHRS; CDR2 reads YFSETQ. Trimming took off 7 bases at V and 2 bases at J, with 16 bases between the two ends. This CDR3 comprises 15 residues. CDR3 sequence reads: CASLTRVIPGNTIYF. CDR3 sequence (DNA): TGCGCCAGCCTGACAAGGGTAATCCCTGGAAACACCATATATTTT.

V gene TRBV5-1 combines with J gene TRBJ1-6; no reliable D call. The germline V and J ends were trimmed by 4 bases and 8 bases, with 7 bases remaining between them. The CDR3 contains 12 residues. Per germline, CDR1 SGHRS and CDR2 YFSETQ. CDR3 amino acids: CASSKEDSPLHF. As DNA, the CDR3 is TGCGCCAGCAGCAAAGAAGATTCACCCCTCCACTTT.